One and the same sample provided the 17 T cell receptor beta chains below, sequenced in a study of T cells in Graves' hyperthyroidism and ophthalmopathy. Amplified TCR beta CDR3 regions derived from RNA transcripts. In the first-round RT-PCR of the TCR CDR3, the HTBI primer set was used. Using its own MiXCR run on the multiplex PCR reads, TCRdb lists one record per CDR3 protein. In the table there are about 580,000 distinct CDR3 sequences, about 43% of which are singletons. The sequencing input was peripheral blood or thyroid tissue (not recorded which). The receptors originated from a young woman with Graves' hyperthyroidism.

V is TRBV20-1 and J is TRBJ2-3; TRBD2 matches at 12 bases. Germline CDR1 and CDR2: DFQATT and SNEGSKA (reference sequence). The V segment lost 6 bases and the J segment 5 bases; nucleotides outside the gene matches: 6. CDR3 size: 14 residues. Here the CDR3 DNA reads TGCAGTGCACCCGTGACTAGCGGGGGAGATACGCAGTATTTT. This codes for CSAPVTSGGDTQYF.

At least ten counts were recorded for this clonotype. The chain uses TRBV4-2 and TRBJ1-2; possibly TRBD1 for D (5 bases). Deletions cut 0 bases from V and 2 bases from J, with 10 bases between. From germline, CDR1 is LGHNA and CDR2 YNFKEQ. There are 15 residues in the CDR3. CDR3 protein: CASSQDYGGNYGYTF. CDR3 sequence (DNA): TGTGCCAGCAGCCAAGATTACGGGGGGAACTATGGCTACACCTTC.

The chain is built from TRBV27 and TRBJ1-1; D gene ambiguous. This CDR3 has 14 residues. Per germline, CDR1 MNHEY and CDR2 SMNVEV (reference sequence). Trimming removed 8 bases at V and 0 bases at J, with 13 bases between. The CDR3 sequence is CASRLRRVNTEAFF. The CDR3 nucleotides read TGTGCCAGCCGCCTAAGACGGGTGAACACTGAAGCTTTCTTT.

CDR3 protein: CASSVEAQGYGYTF. The CDR3 DNA reads TGTGCCAGCAGCGTAGAAGCACAGGGCTATGGCTACACCTTC. The V call is TRBV9, the J call TRBJ1-2; D is perhaps TRBD1 (6 bases). Germline assignment: CDR1 SGDLS and CDR2 YYNGEE. With 0 bases removed from V and 4 bases from J, the gap between germline ends came to 10 bases. The CDR3 sequence is 14 residues long. Full variable domain (rest looked up from reference TRBV9 and TRBJ1-2): DSGVTQTPKHLITATGQRVTLRCSPRSGDLSVYWYQQSLDQGLQFLIQYYNGEERAKGNILERFSAQQFPDLHSELNLSSLELGDSALYFCASSVEAQGYGYTFGSGTRLTVV.

This rearrangement joins TRBV10-2 to TRBJ2-5; tentative D call: TRBD1 (8 bases). This CDR3 comprises 15 residues. From germline, CDR1 is WSHSY and CDR2 SAAADI. Trimming took 6 bases from V and 3 from J, leaving 17 bases between them. The CDR3 bases are TGCGCCAGCAGGGCCGGACAGGGAGGGAAAGAGACCCAGTACTTC. As protein: CASRAGQGGKETQYF.

The rearrangement links TRBV14 to TRBJ1-1; D is unclear. The V and J ends lost 1 base and 8 bases respectively, with 14 bases between them. The CDR3 is made up of 14 amino acids. In germline, CDR1 is SGHDN, CDR2 FVKESK. CDR3 protein: CASSQVGQEGEAFF. CDR3 nucleotide sequence: TGTGCCAGCAGCCAAGTTGGGCAAGAGGGAGAAGCTTTCTTT.

This clonotype came up once. This chain links TRBV12-3 or TRBV12-4 with TRBJ2-7; the match to TRBD1 covers 9 bases. J was trimmed by 2 bases and V by 6 bases; bases with no gene match: 8. This CDR3 has 15 amino acids. DNA for the CDR3: TGTGCCAGCAGCCGATTCGGGACAGGGACCTACGAGCAGTACTTC. As protein: CASSRFGTGTYEQYF.

The chain uses TRBV20-1 and TRBJ2-7; 10 bases agree with TRBD2. J lost 3 bases, V lost 0 bases, and 5 bases had no gene match. CDR3 length: 15 residues. Germline CDR1 is DFQATT and CDR2 is SNEGSKA (reference sequence). In nucleotides, the CDR3 is TGCAGTGCTAGAGAGGCTAGCGGGAGTTTCTACGAGCAGTACTTC. Protein: CSAREASGSFYEQYF.

The table lists this clonotype with many counts. The chain combines TRBV12-3 or TRBV12-4 with TRBJ2-7, with D unclear. The CDR3 sequence is 13 residues long. Trimming took off 7 bases at V and 7 bases at J, with 17 bases between the two ends. In DNA, the CDR3 is TGTGCCAGCACTCTTCTGATCCTAGGTGAGCAGTACTTC. This sequence encodes CASTLLILGEQYF.

This clonotype was detected ten times or more. The rearrangement links TRBV5-6 to TRBJ1-4; 8 bases map to TRBD1. V lost 4 bases, J lost 8 bases, and 10 bases stayed unmatched. The germline V gene encodes CDR1 SGHDT and CDR2 YYEEEE. The CDR3 loop spans 15 amino acids. The CDR3 loop is CASSPQGAVGEKLFF. The CDR3 DNA reads TGTGCCAGCAGCCCTCAGGGGGCGGTCGGAGAAAAACTGTTTTTT.

The rearrangement uses TRBV29-1 and TRBJ2-7, with 13 bases fitting TRBD2. Germline V lookup: CDR1 SQVTM, CDR2 ANQGSEA. The CDR3 is made up of 14 amino acids. After removal of 6 bases from V and 5 bases from J, the junction contained 7 bases not matched to a gene. The CDR3 coding sequence is TGCAGCGTCCGGACTAGCGGGAGCGTACACGAGCAGTACTTC. This codes for CSVRTSGSVHEQYF.

The rearrangement links TRBV20-1 to TRBJ1-2; D gene uncertain. There are 11 residues in the CDR3. CDR1 and CDR2 from the germline V gene are DFQATT and SNEGSKA (reference sequence). V was cut by 1 base and J by 6 bases, with 6 bases left in between. The CDR3 DNA reads as TGCAGTGCTAGAGTTAGGCATGGCTACACCTTC. The encoded protein is CSARVRHGYTF.

CDR3 loop: CASSWTGSSYNEQFF. CDR3 coding DNA: TGTGCCAGCAGCTGGACAGGTTCTTCCTACAATGAGCAGTTCTTC. V and J are TRBV9 and TRBJ2-1; TRBD1 matches at 7 bases. Germline lookup yields CDR1 SGDLS and CDR2 YYNGEE. The CDR3 spans 15 residues. J lost 1 base, V lost 4 bases, and 5 bases had no gene match.

At least ten counts were recorded for this clonotype. The gene calls are TRBV6-1 and TRBJ2-7; D uncertain. V lost 5 bases and J 7 bases, leaving 15 bases between the germline ends. CDR1 is MNHNS, CDR2 SASEGT, per germline. The length of the CDR3 is 13 residues. CDR3 loop: CASSIYLASEQYF. The CDR3 region has the DNA TGTGCCAGCAGTATTTATCTGGCCTCGGAGCAGTACTTC.

The chain uses TRBV2 and TRBJ2-3; TRBD1 matches at 8 bases. This CDR3 spans 15 amino acids. Germline CDR1 SNHLY, CDR2 FYNNEI. Losses at the gene ends were 6 bases for V and 2 bases for J; bases not matched to a gene: 7. CDR3: CASRQGDRTTDTQYF. CDR3 nucleotides: TGTGCCAGCAGACAGGGGGATAGGACCACAGATACGCAGTATTTT.

Ten or more counts support this clonotype. This chain joins TRBV5-4 and TRBJ2-5, with a weak D call TRBD2 (6 bases). CDR1 SGHNT and CDR2 YYREEE come from the germline V gene (reference sequence). V was shortened by 3 bases and J by 4 bases, with 10 bases between the two germline ends. This CDR3 region has 13 residues. CDR3 nucleotides: TGTGCCAGCAGCTACGGGAGTTCAGAGACCCAGTACTTC. Protein product: CASSYGSSETQYF.

On this clonotype itself: Possible read error: a much larger clone is one base away. The V gene is TRBV7-9, the J gene TRBJ2-7, with 7 positions matching TRBD1. Germline V gene lookup returns CDR1 SEHNR and CDR2 FQNEAQ (reference sequence). There are 14 residues in the CDR3. The CDR3 sequence: CASSRGGQAYEQHF. The CDR3 DNA follows: TGCGCCAGCAGCCGGGGTGGACAGGCCTACGAGCAGCACTTC.